The next 9 T cell receptor beta chains were all read from a single sample in a study of spatial heterogeneity in lung cancer. Study results and caveats: Tumoral mutation counts were tracked by counts of expanded intratumoral alpha and beta TCRs.

TCRdb itself ran the 5' RACE reads through MiXCR, one entry per CDR3 protein. The sample yields fewer than 30,000 distinct CDR3 sequences, 7.1% seen once. Documented time point: sample taken at primary tumor resection. Their specific antigens are unknown. The sequenced sample was lung tumor tissue, obtained at surgery. These receptors all come from a male donor with early-stage non-small cell lung cancer.

This clonotype was detected a few times. This rearrangement joins TRBV18 to TRBJ2-1; no clear D. Trimming took off 5 bases at V and 0 bases at J, with 14 bases between the two ends. The CDR3 is made up of 16 amino acids. Germline CDR1 KGHSH, CDR2 LQKENI. The CDR3 region has the DNA TGTGCCAGCTCATGGGGTAACAGAGACTCCTACAATGAGCAGTTCTTC. It codes for CASSWGNRDSYNEQFF.

The rearrangement links TRBV30 to TRBJ1-2; D gene uncertain. This CDR3 region has 12 residues. The germline V gene encodes CDR1 GTSNPN and CDR2 SVGIG (reference sequence). With 1 base removed from V and 4 bases from J, the gap between germline ends came to 7 bases. Here the CDR3 DNA reads TGTGCCTGGAGTGGTAATTTCTATGGCTACACCTTC. It encodes CAWSGNFYGYTF.

There are a few counts of this clonotype. The chain has TRBV28 and TRBJ2-2; weak D call: TRBD2 (5 bases). This CDR3 spans 13 amino acids. Germline loops: CDR1 MDHEN, CDR2 SYDVKM. V was shortened by 7 bases and J by 5 bases, with 11 bases between the two germline ends. The CDR3 here is CASTVDWTGELFF. The CDR3 coding sequence is TGTGCCAGCACCGTGGACTGGACCGGGGAGCTGTTTTTT.

This chain uses TRBV5-4 with TRBJ2-1; either TRBD1 or TRBD2 may fit D (5 bases each). Germline V lookup: CDR1 SGHNT, CDR2 YYREEE (reference sequence). The V end was cut by 0 bases, the J end by 8 bases, with 9 bases between. The CDR3 is 13 residues long. CDR3 nucleotides: TGTGCCAGCAGCTTGGTCCAGGGACATGAGCAGTTCTTC. As protein: CASSLVQGHEQFF.

This clonotype is labeled as medium-sized. The chain links TRBV11-2 to TRBJ2-5; D ambiguous. The CDR3 is 13 residues long. V dropped 2 bases and J dropped 2 bases, with 6 bases sitting between them. Germline-derived CDR1 and CDR2 are SGHAT and FQNNGV. The CDR3 region is CASSLTQQETQYF. CDR3 coding DNA: TGTGCCAGCAGCTTAACGCAGCAAGAGACCCAGTACTTC.

In its sample, this clonotype was seen many times. V gene TRBV28 combines with J gene TRBJ2-1; D not resolved. Germline loops: CDR1 MDHEN, CDR2 SYDVKM. Trimming stripped 5 bases from V and 7 bases from J, with 18 bases between. CDR3 length: 15 residues. CDR3 in amino acids: CASSPSGSLGNEQFF. CDR3 DNA sequence: TGTGCCAGCAGTCCCTCCGGGTCTCTCGGGAATGAGCAGTTCTTC.

This clonotype was seen ten or more times. The CDR3 here is CASSLVRGGRDEQFF. The CDR3 DNA sequence: TGTGCCAGCAGTTTGGTGCGGGGGGGCCGGGATGAGCAGTTCTTC. The rearrangement joins TRBV27 to TRBJ2-1, with 9 bases identical to TRBD2. Per germline, CDR1 MNHEY and CDR2 SMNVEV (reference sequence). This CDR3 comprises 15 residues. Trimming took 3 bases from V and 8 from J; bases not matched to a gene: 8.

This clonotype was observed at least ten times. The CDR3 reads CASTSTSGRSSYNEQFF. CDR3 nucleotides: TGCGCCAGCACCTCGACTAGCGGGCGGAGCTCCTACAATGAGCAGTTCTTC. The chain links TRBV10-2 to TRBJ2-1, with TRBD2 identical over 10 bases. Germline CDR1 reads WSHSY; CDR2 reads SAAADI. With V trimmed by 7 bases and J by 0 bases, 9 bases remained unmatched. CDR3 size: 17 residues.

This clonotype showed up many times. DNA of the CDR3: TGCGCCAGCAGCCAACTCGGACTAGCGTGGAATGAGCAGTTCTTC. Translation: CASSQLGLAWNEQFF. The rearrangement links TRBV4-3 to TRBJ2-1, with 9 bases fitting TRBD2. Germline V lookup: CDR1 LGHNA, CDR2 YSLEER. V shed 2 bases and J 7 bases; nucleotides not matched to a gene: 6. CDR3 length: 15 amino acids.